This entry is about one TCR beta chain. Its antigen is not known. Data came from immunoSEQ multiplex PCR; TCRdb stores just in-frame clones and leaves some out. Among about 110,000 clones listed, 68% were seen once. CD45RO+ cells plus CCR7-negative CD45RA+ TemRA cells formed CD8 memory. The data originate from a study of shared clonotypes between healthy human individuals. Overall study results and limits: All-four-donor shared clonotypes had higher generation probabilities than non-shared clonotypes did.

Germline CDR1 is SGHDT and CDR2 is YYEEEE. This CDR3 has 17 amino acids. The sample consisted of memory CD8+ T cells sorted from blood. Subset meaning: CD45RO+ cells pooled with CCR7-negative TemRA cells. This TCR derives from a woman between 25 and 40 years old in good health. This rearrangement joins TRBV5-6 to TRBJ2-5; 9 nucleotides match TRBD2. The J call may be faulty, since TRBJ2-7 better matches the DNA end. CDR3 nucleotide sequence: TGTGCCAGCAGCTCCGGGACTAGCCTAACCAATCCCTACGAGCAGTACTTC. This encodes CASSSGTSLTNPYEQYF.